Following are 21 T cell receptor beta chains from one sample sequenced in a study of shared clonotypes between healthy human individuals. Clones were read by immunoSEQ multiplex PCR, and TCRdb kept only the in-frame ones, dropping some. Of under 2,500,000 clones listed, 95% are singletons. The sequenced sample was naive CD4+ T cells sorted from blood. Subset in this sample: CD45RA+ positively selected. These receptors all stem from a man aged 18 to 30 in good health.

The V and J genes are TRBV10-3 and TRBJ2-1; TRBD1 might be the D (5 bases). Per the germline V gene, CDR1 is ENHRY and CDR2 is SYGVKD. V was trimmed by 3 bases and J by 3 bases, leaving 6 bases between them. The CDR3 length is 13 residues. The CDR3 DNA follows: TGTGCCATCAGTGAAAGGGGCTACAATGAGCAGTTCTTC. As protein: CAISERGYNEQFF.

The J gene is TRBJ1-1, the V gene TRBV28, with a weak D call TRBD1 (5 bases). Trimming shortened V by 7 bases and J by 8 bases, and 23 bases separated the two germline ends. CDR3 size: 15 residues. Looked up from germline, CDR1 is MDHEN and CDR2 is SYDVKM. CDR3 sequence: CASTLGGRVGTEAFF. For the CDR3, the DNA is TGTGCCAGCACCCTGGGAGGGCGCGTAGGGACCGAAGCTTTCTTT. The full variable domain, completed using reference TRBV28 and TRBJ1-1, is DVKVTQSSRYLVKRTGEKVFLECVQDMDHENMFWYRQDPGLGLRLIYFSYDVKMKEKGDIPEGYSVSREKKERFSLILESASTNQTSMYLCASTLGGRVGTEAFFGQGTRLTVV.

The rearrangement joins TRBV7-8 to TRBJ2-2; 12 bases match TRBD2. The V gene's germline CDR1 is SGHVS and CDR2 FQNEAQ. There are 16 residues in the CDR3. J gave up 0 bases and V 7 bases, and 3 bases lay outside the gene matches. The CDR3 loop is CASIRTSGANTGELFF. The CDR3, as DNA: TGTGCCAGCATTAGGACTAGCGGGGCGAACACCGGGGAGCTGTTTTTT. Combining the CDR3 with reference TRBV7-8 and TRBJ2-2 gives the whole variable domain GAGVSQSPRYKVAKRGQDVALRCDPISGHVSLFWYQQALGQGPEFLTYFQNEAQLDKSGLPSDRFFAERPEGSVSTLKIQRTQQEDSAVYLCASIRTSGANTGELFFGEGSRLTVL.

The chain employs TRBV5-1 and TRBJ2-1; D may be TRBD1 (5 bases). CDR1 SGHRS and CDR2 YFSETQ come from the germline V gene. CDR3 length: 15 residues. Between the trimmed V and J ends, which lost 4 bases and 6 bases, there was a span of 17 bases. CDR3 DNA sequence: TGCGCCAGCAGCATCGGACACCCAGTTCTCAATGAGCAGTTCTTC. Its protein is CASSIGHPVLNEQFF.

This clone appeared a single time. V gene TRBV18 combines with J gene TRBJ2-2; D gene ambiguous. Trimming stripped 2 bases from V and 5 bases from J, with 6 bases between. The CDR3 is made up of 13 amino acids. Germline V gene data show CDR1 as KGHSH and CDR2 as LQKENI. The CDR3: CASSPVGTGELFF. The CDR3 bases are TGTGCCAGCTCACCAGTAGGAACCGGGGAGCTGTTTTTT.

The genes are TRBV15 and TRBJ1-6; TRBD1 is a possible D gene (5 bases). The CDR3 loop spans 15 amino acids. Trimming shortened V by 5 bases and J by 10 bases, and 18 bases separated the two germline ends. Germline V lookup: CDR1 LNHNV, CDR2 YYDKDF (reference sequence). The chain's CDR3 is CATSQPGRVGSPLHF. DNA for the CDR3: TGTGCCACCAGCCAGCCGGGCAGGGTAGGGTCACCCCTCCACTTT.

This chain uses TRBV21-1 with TRBJ2-3; the DNA was not used to check the table's D call, TRBD2. TRBV21-1 is designated a pseudogene. The CDR3 length is 14 residues. CDR3 bases: TGTGCCAGCAGCAAAGCGCGGGGGCCAGATACGCAGTATTTT. Protein: CASSKARGPDTQYF.

The rearrangement uses TRBV28 and TRBJ2-4, with 7 bases identical to TRBD1. V was pared by 6 bases and J by 0 bases, with 17 bases of the junction left unmatched. Germline V gene lookup returns CDR1 MDHEN and CDR2 SYDVKM. This CDR3 is built from 19 residues. CDR3 sequence: CASSRGGHGTLIAKNIQYF. CDR3 sequence (DNA): TGTGCCAGCAGCCGAGGGGGCCACGGGACCTTAATAGCCAAAAACATTCAGTACTTC. The variable domain in full, completed from reference TRBV28 and TRBJ2-4, reads DVKVTQSSRYLVKRTGEKVFLECVQDMDHENMFWYRQDPGLGLRLIYFSYDVKMKEKGDIPEGYSVSREKKERFSLILESASTNQTSMYLCASSRGGHGTLIAKNIQYFGAGTRLSVL.

This chain joins TRBV6-6 and TRBJ2-1, with D possibly TRBD2 on 5 matching bases. This CDR3 has 16 amino acids. The germline V gene has CDR1 MNHNY and CDR2 SVGAGI (reference sequence). V was trimmed by 8 bases and J by 1 base, leaving 18 bases between them. This CDR3 is CASGDLRAVSYNEQFF. CDR3 nucleotides: TGTGCCAGCGGGGATCTGAGGGCGGTATCCTACAATGAGCAGTTCTTC.

This clone was recorded once. The chain combines TRBV14 with TRBJ1-1; no firm D call. Germline CDR1 is SGHDN and CDR2 is FVKESK. V gave up 4 bases and J gave up 5 bases, with 14 bases separating them. The CDR3 extends over 14 amino acids. CDR3 protein: CASSRNTVTTEAFF. For the CDR3, the DNA is TGTGCCAGCAGCCGCAATACAGTTACGACTGAAGCTTTCTTT.

The chain employs TRBV5-6 and TRBJ1-5; unclear D gene. V was clipped by 3 bases and J by 0 bases, with 13 bases between them. Germline CDR1 is SGHDT and CDR2 is YYEEEE. The CDR3 contains 16 residues. The DNA of the CDR3 is TGTGCCAGCAGCTGGGTTTCGGGGTATAGCAATCAGCCCCAGCATTTT. Protein sequence: CASSWVSGYSNQPQHF.

The rearrangement uses TRBV10-3 and TRBJ2-5, with D unresolved. V was clipped by 4 bases and J by 2 bases, with 8 bases between them. This CDR3 has 13 residues. Per germline, CDR1 ENHRY and CDR2 SYGVKD. The CDR3 loop is CAISGIEQETQYF. CDR3 bases: TGTGCCATCAGTGGTATAGAGCAAGAGACCCAGTACTTC.

The rearrangement joins TRBV10-3 to TRBJ1-2; D might be TRBD1 (5 bases). The germline V gene has CDR1 ENHRY and CDR2 SYGVKD. Trimming shortened V by 6 bases and J by 8 bases, and 13 bases separated the two germline ends. The CDR3 extends over 12 amino acids. Here the CDR3 DNA reads TGTGCCATCAGCCTCCCAGGGAAGGGCTACACCTTC. It translates to CAISLPGKGYTF.

The rearrangement uses TRBV5-4 and TRBJ1-5; D is uncertain. Per germline, CDR1 SGHNT and CDR2 YYREEE (reference sequence). This CDR3 is built from 13 residues. Trimming removed 5 bases at V and 4 bases at J, with 10 bases between. The CDR3: CASSPGLNQPQHF. The CDR3 region has the DNA TGTGCCAGCAGTCCCGGACTGAATCAGCCCCAGCATTTT.

The rearrangement links TRBV13 to TRBJ2-3; 9 bases map to TRBD2. With V trimmed by 8 bases and J by 1 base, 7 bases remained unmatched. Germline loops: CDR1 PRHDT, CDR2 FYEKMQ (reference sequence). The CDR3 runs to 15 residues. The CDR3 loop reads CASAPIAGGTDTQYF. In nucleotides, the CDR3 is TGTGCCAGCGCTCCAATAGCGGGGGGCACAGATACGCAGTATTTT. Looking up the rest from reference TRBV13 and TRBJ2-3 gives the full variable domain: AAGVIQSPRHLIKEKRETATLKCYPIPRHDTVYWYQQGPGQDPQFLISFYEKMQSDKGSIPDRFSAQQFSDYHSELNMSSLELGDSALYFCASAPIAGGTDTQYFGPGTRLTVL.

CDR3 region: CASTLLGGSGANVLTF. CDR3 DNA: TGTGCCAGCACCCTTCTAGGGGGCTCTGGGGCCAACGTCCTGACTTTC. The rearrangement joins TRBV27 to TRBJ2-6, with D perhaps matching TRBD1 (6 bases). This CDR3 has 16 amino acids. The V end was cut by 7 bases, the J end by 0 bases, with 13 bases between. The V gene's germline CDR1 is MNHEY and CDR2 SMNVEV (reference sequence).

The chain is built from TRBV2 and TRBJ1-1, with D tentatively TRBD1 (5 bases). This CDR3 is built from 16 residues. The V and J ends lost 4 bases and 5 bases respectively, with 20 bases between them. CDR1 is SNHLY, CDR2 FYNNEI, per germline. The CDR3 reads CASSGGLDTLPTEAFF. The CDR3 DNA is TGTGCCAGCAGTGGCGGGCTGGACACTTTGCCGACTGAAGCTTTCTTT.

V usage is TRBV2 and J usage is TRBJ1-6; D not certain. The length of the CDR3 is 13 residues. The V end was cut by 11 bases, the J end by 5 bases, with 13 bases between. In germline, CDR1 is SNHLY, CDR2 FYNNEI. The CDR3 here is CAYSALNNSPLHF. CDR3 DNA sequence: TGTGCCTACTCCGCTCTTAATAATTCACCCCTCCACTTT.

The chain uses TRBV9 and TRBJ2-5, with 12 bases that match TRBD1. Germline CDR1 SGDLS, CDR2 YYNGEE. The CDR3 length is 16 residues. With V trimmed by 0 bases and J by 4 bases, 4 bases remained unmatched. The CDR3, as DNA: TGTGCCAGCAGCGTAGTGGGGACAGGGGGCGGAGAGACCCAGTACTTC. It encodes CASSVVGTGGGETQYF. The full variable domain, with the rest looked up from reference TRBV9 and TRBJ2-5, is DSGVTQTPKHLITATGQRVTLRCSPRSGDLSVYWYQQSLDQGLQFLIQYYNGEERAKGNILERFSAQQFPDLHSELNLSSLELGDSALYFCASSVVGTGGGETQYFGPGTRLLVL.

A word on this clone: Other DNA sequences in the same sample also yield this CDR3. The chain is built from TRBV7-9 and TRBJ1-5; no clear D. CDR1 is SEHNR, CDR2 FQNEAQ, per germline (reference sequence). The V gene lost 5 bases and the J gene lost 0 bases, with 5 bases spanning the gap. This CDR3 has 13 residues. The CDR3 reads CASSQTSNQPQHF. CDR3 DNA sequence: TGTGCCAGCAGCCAAACTAGCAATCAGCCCCAGCATTTT.

The J gene is TRBJ1-5, the V gene TRBV28, with TRBD1 as a possible D gene (5 bases). CDR1 and CDR2 (germline): MDHEN, SYDVKM. Trimming shortened V by 6 bases and J by 0 bases, and 9 bases separated the two germline ends. CDR3 length: 14 residues. The CDR3 DNA reads TGTGCCAGCAGGGGACTTTATAGCAATCAGCCCCAGCATTTT. Protein sequence: CASRGLYSNQPQHF.